This T cell receptor beta chain originates from a study of CD8 T cells in Susac syndrome. RNA in amounts of about 0.45 to 1 ug was reverse transcribed with random hexamers. TCRdb fed the immunoSEQ multiplex PCR reads into MiXCR, producing one record per CDR3 protein. The sample records 250,000 or so distinct CDR3 sequences, over 85% being singletons. CDR1 is SGHRS and CDR2 is YFSETQ in the germline V gene. V lost 2 bases, J lost 3 bases, and 8 bases lay in between. This CDR3 is 13 amino acids long. The rearrangement uses TRBV5-1 and TRBJ2-5; D possibly corresponds to TRBD1 (6 bases). Sequenced input: CD4+ T cells from PBMCs. The clonotype comes from a human donor with multiple sclerosis. CDR3 nucleotide sequence: TGCGCCAGCAGCTTCAGGACAGAAGAGACCCAGTACTTC. It encodes CASSFRTEETQYF.